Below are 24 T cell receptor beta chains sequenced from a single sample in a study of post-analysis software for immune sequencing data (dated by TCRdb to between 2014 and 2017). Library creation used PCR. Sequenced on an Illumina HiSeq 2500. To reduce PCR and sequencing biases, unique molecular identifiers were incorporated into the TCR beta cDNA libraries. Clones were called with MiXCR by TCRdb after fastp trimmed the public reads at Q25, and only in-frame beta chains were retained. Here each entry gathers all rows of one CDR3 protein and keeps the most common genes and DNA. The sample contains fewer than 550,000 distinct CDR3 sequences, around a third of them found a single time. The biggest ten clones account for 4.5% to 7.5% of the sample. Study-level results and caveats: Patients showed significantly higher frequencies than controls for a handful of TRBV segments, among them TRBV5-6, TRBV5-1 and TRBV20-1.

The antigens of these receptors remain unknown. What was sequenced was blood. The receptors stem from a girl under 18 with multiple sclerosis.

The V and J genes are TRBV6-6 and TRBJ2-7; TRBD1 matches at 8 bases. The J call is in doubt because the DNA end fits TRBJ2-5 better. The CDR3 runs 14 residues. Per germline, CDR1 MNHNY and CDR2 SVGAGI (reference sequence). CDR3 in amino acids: CASSPGGETQTQYF. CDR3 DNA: TGTGCCAGCAGCCCAGGGGGCGAGACACAGACCCAGTACTTC.

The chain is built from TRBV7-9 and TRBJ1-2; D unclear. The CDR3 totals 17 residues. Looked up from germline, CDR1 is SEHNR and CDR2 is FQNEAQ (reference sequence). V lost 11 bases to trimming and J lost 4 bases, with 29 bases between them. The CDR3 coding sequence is TGTGCCTTGATTGACCCGGAGGGCCCGAGATCGGCCTATGGCTACACCTTC. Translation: CALIDPEGPRSAYGYTF.

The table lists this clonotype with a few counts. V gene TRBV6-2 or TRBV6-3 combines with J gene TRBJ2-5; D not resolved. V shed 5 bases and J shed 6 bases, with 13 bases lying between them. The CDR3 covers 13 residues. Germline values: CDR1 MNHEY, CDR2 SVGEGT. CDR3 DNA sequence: TGTGCCAGCAGTCGGGTCTTGGGAAAGACCCAGTACTTC. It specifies CASSRVLGKTQYF.

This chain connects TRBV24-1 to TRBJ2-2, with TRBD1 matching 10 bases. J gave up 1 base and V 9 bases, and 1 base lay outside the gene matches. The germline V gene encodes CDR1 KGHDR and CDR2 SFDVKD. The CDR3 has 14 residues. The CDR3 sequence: CATRTGGNTGELFF. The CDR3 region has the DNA TGTGCCACCCGGACAGGGGGGAACACCGGGGAGCTGTTTTTT.

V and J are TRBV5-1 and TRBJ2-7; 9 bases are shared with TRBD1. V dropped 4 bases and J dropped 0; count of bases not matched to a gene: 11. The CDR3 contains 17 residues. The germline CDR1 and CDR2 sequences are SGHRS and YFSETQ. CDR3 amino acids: CASSARVGDRVSYEQYF. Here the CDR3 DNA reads TGCGCCAGCAGCGCTCGGGTGGGGGACAGGGTCTCCTACGAGCAGTACTTC.

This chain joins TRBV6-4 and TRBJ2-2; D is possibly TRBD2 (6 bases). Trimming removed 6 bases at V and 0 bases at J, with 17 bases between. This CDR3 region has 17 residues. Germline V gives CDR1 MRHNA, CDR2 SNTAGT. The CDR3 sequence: CASRPRAGLANTGELFF. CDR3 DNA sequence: TGTGCCAGCAGACCCCGTGCGGGGCTAGCGAACACCGGGGAGCTGTTTTTT.

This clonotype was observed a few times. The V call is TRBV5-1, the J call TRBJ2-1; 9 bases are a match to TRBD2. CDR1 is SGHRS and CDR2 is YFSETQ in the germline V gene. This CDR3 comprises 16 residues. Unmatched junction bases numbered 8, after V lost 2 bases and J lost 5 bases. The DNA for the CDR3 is TGCGCCAGCAGCTTAGCTACTAGCGGGCCAAACAATGAGCAGTTCTTC. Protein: CASSLATSGPNNEQFF.

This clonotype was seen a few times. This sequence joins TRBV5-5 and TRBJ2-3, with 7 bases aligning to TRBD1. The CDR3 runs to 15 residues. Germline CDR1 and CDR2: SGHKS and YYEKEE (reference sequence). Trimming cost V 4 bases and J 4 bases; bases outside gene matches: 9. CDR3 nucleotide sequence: TGTGCCAGCAGCCCGACAGGGTATGGGGCAGATACGCAGTATTTT. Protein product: CASSPTGYGADTQYF.

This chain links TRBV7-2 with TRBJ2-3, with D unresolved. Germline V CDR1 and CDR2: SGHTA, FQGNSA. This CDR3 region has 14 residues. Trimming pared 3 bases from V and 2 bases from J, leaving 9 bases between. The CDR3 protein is CASSLQLFTDTQYF. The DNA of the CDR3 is TGTGCCAGCAGCTTGCAGTTATTCACAGATACGCAGTATTTT.

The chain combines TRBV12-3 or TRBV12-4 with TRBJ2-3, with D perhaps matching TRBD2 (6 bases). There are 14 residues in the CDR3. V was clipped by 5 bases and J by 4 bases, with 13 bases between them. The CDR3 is CASSGTSYPDTQYF. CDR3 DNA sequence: TGTGCCAGCAGTGGCACTAGCTACCCAGATACGCAGTATTTT.

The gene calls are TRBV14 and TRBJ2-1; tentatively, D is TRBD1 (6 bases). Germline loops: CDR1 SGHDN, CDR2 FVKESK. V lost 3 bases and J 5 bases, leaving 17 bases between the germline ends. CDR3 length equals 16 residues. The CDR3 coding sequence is TGTGCCAGCAGCCAGGCAGGGGCCCCCCGACACAATGAGCAGTTCTTC. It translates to CASSQAGAPRHNEQFF.

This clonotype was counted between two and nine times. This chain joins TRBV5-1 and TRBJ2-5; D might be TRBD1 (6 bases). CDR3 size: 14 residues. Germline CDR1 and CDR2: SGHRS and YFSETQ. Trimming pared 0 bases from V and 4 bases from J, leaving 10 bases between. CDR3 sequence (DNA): TGCGCCAGCAGCTTGGGCACAGGGTTAGAGACCCAGTACTTC. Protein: CASSLGTGLETQYF.

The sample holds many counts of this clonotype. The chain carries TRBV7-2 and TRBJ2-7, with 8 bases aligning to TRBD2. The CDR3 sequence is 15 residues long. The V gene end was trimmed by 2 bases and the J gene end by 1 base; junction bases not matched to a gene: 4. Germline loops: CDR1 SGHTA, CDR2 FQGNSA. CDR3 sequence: CASSLRRGGSYEQYF. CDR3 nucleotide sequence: TGTGCCAGCAGCTTACGCCGCGGGGGGTCCTACGAGCAGTACTTC.

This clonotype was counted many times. As DNA, the CDR3 is TGTGCCATCAGTGAGTCGGCGGCGGGGGGTGATGAGCAGTTCTTC. It translates to CAISESAAGGDEQFF. This rearrangement joins TRBV10-3 to TRBJ2-1, with 8 positions matching TRBD2. V was clipped by 0 bases and J by 8 bases; unmatched bases: 6. The CDR3 is made up of 15 amino acids. The germline V gene has CDR1 ENHRY and CDR2 SYGVKD.

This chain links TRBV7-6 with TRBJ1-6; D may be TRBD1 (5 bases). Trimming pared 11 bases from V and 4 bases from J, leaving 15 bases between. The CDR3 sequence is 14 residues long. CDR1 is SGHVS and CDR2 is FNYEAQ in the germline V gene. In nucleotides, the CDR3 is TGTGCCGTCGGGGGAGGGTCGTATAATTCACCCCTCCACTTT. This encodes CAVGGGSYNSPLHF.

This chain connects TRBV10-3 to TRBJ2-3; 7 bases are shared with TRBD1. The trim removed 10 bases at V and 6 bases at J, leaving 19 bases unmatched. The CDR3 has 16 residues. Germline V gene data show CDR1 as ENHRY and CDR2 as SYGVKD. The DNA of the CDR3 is TGTGCCACCCTGCGGTCGGCAGGGGGTCCCCATGATACGCAGTATTTT. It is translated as CATLRSAGGPHDTQYF.

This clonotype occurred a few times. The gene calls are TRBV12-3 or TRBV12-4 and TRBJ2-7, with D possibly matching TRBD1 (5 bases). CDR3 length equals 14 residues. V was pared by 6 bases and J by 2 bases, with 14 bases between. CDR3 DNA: TGTGCCAGCAGCATGACAGCGAACACCTACGAGCAGTACTTC. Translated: CASSMTANTYEQYF.

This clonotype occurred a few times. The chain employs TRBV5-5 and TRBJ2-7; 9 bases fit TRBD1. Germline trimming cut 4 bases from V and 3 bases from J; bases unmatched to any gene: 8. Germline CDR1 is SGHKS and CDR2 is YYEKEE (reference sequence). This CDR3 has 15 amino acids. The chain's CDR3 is CASSRTDRGDYEQYF. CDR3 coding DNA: TGTGCCAGCAGCCGAACCGACAGGGGGGACTACGAGCAGTACTTC.

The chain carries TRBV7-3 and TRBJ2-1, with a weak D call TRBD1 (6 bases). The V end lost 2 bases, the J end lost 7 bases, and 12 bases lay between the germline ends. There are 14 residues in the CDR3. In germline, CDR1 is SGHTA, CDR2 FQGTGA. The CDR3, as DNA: TGTGCCAGCAGCTTATATGGACAGTCAAATGAGCAGTTCTTC. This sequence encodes CASSLYGQSNEQFF.

Here the CDR3 reads CASSRGPITSETQYF. In DNA form, the CDR3 reads TGTGCCAGCAGCCGTGGACCAATTACCTCGGAGACCCAGTACTTC. V and J are TRBV7-9 and TRBJ2-5; D gene unclear. Germline CDR1 reads SEHNR; CDR2 reads FQNEAQ (reference sequence). V was pared by 5 bases and J by 5 bases, with 18 bases between. The CDR3 spans 15 residues.

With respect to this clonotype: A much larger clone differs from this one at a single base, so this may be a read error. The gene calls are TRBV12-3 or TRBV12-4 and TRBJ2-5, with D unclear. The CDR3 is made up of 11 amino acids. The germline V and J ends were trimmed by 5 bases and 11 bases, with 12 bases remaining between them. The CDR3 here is CASSEMDEQYF. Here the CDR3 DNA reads TGTGCCAGCAGTGAAATGGATGAGCAGTACTTC.

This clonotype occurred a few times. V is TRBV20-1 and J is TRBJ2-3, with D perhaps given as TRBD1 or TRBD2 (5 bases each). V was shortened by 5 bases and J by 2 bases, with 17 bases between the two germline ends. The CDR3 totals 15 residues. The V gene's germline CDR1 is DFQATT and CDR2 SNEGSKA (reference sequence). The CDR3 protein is CSAPPQGEHTDTQYF. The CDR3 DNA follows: TGCAGTGCTCCACCTCAGGGAGAACACACAGATACGCAGTATTTT.

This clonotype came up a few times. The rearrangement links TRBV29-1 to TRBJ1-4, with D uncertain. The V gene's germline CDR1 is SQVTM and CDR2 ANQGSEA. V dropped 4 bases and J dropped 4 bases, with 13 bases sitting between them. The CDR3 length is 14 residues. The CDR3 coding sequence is TGCAGCGTTGGGGAGGAATTGGTTAATGAAAAACTGTTTTTT. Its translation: CSVGEELVNEKLFF. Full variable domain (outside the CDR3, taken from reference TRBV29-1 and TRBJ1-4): SAVISQKPSRDICQRGTSLTIQCQVDSQVTMMFWYRQQPGQSLTLIATANQGSEATYESGFVIDKFPISRPNLTFSTLTVSNMSPEDSSIYLCSVGEELVNEKLFFGSGTQLSVL.

The DNA of the CDR3 is TGTGCCAGCAGAGACAGGGAGTATCAGCCCCAGCATTTT. Translation gives CASRDREYQPQHF. The chain carries TRBV12-3 or TRBV12-4 and TRBJ1-5; 7 nucleotides agree with TRBD1. The CDR3 spans 13 residues. Trimming removed 6 bases from V and 5 bases from J; junction bases left unmatched: 4.